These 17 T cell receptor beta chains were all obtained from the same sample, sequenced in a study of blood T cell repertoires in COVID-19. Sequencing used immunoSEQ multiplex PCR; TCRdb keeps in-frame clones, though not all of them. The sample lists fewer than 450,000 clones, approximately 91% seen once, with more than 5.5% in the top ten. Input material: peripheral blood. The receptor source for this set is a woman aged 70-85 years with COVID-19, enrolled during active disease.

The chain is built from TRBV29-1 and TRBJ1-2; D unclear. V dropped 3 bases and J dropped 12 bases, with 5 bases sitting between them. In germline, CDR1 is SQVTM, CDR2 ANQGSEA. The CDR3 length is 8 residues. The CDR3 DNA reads TGCAGCGTTGAGCGTCACACCTTC. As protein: CSVERHTF.

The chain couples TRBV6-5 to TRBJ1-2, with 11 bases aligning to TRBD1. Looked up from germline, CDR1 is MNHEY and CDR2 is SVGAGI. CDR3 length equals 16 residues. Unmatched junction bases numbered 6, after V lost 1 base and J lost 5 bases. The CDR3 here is CASSYWGTGGLYGYTF. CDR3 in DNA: TGTGCCAGCAGTTACTGGGGGACAGGGGGTTTGTATGGCTACACCTTC.

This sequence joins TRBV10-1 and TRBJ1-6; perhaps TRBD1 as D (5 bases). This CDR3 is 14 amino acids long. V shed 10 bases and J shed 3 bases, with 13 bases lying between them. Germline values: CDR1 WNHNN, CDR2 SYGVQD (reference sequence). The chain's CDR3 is CAICGGFYNSPLHF. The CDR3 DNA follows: TGCGCCATTTGCGGGGGGTTCTATAATTCACCCCTCCACTTT.

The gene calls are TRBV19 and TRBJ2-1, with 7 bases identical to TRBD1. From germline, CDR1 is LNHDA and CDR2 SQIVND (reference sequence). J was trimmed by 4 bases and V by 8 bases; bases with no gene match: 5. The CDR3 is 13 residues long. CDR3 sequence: CASFDREYNEQFF. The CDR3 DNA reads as TGTGCCAGTTTCGACAGGGAATACAATGAGCAGTTCTTC.

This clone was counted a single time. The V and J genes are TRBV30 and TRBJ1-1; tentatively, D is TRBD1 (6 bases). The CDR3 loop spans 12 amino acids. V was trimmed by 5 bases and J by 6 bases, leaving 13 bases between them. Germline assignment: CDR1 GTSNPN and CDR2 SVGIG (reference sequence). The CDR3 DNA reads TGTGCCTGGGGGCCCGGACAGTCTGAAGCTTTCTTT. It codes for CAWGPGQSEAFF.

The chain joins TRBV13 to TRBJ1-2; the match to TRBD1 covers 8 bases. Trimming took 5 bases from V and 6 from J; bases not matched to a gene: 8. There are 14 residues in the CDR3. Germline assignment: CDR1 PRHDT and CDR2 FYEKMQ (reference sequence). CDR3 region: CASSTGQALDGYTF. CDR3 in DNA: TGTGCCAGCAGCACGGGACAGGCCCTAGATGGCTACACCTTC.

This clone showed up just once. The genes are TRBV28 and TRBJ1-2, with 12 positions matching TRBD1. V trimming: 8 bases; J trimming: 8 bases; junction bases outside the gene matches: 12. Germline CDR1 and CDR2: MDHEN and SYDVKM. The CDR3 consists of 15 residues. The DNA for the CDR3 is TGTGCCAGCCTCCACCGGGACAGGGGGCCTCAGGGCTACACCTTC. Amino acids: CASLHRDRGPQGYTF.

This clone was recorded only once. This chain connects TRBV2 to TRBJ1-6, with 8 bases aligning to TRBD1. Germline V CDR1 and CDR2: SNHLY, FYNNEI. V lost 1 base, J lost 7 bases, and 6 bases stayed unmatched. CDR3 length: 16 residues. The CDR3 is CASSEGQGLGNSPLHF. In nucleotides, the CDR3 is TGTGCCAGCAGTGAAGGACAGGGGCTGGGGAATTCACCCCTCCACTTT.

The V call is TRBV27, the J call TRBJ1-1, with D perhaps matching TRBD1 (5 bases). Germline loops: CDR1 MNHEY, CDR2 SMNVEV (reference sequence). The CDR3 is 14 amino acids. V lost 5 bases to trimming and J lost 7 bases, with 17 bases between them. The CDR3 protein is CASSRVGPVDEAFF. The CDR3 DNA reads TGTGCCAGCAGTAGGGTGGGGCCTGTTGATGAAGCTTTCTTT.

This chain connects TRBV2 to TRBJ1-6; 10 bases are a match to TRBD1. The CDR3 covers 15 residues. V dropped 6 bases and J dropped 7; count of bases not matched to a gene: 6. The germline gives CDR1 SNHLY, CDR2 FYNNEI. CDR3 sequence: CASRTSTGGNSPLHF. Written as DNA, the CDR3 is TGTGCCAGCAGAACATCGACAGGGGGCAATTCACCCCTCCACTTT. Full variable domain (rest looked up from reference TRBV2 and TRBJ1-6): EPEVTQTPSHQVTQMGQEVILRCVPISNHLYFYWYRQILGQKVEFLVSFYNNEISEKSEIFDDQFSVERPDGSNFTLKIRSTKLEDSAMYFCASRTSTGGNSPLHFGNGTRLTVT.

CDR3 coding DNA: TGTGCCTGGAGTACCGGGACTAGCGGGGGCTGGGATACGCAGTATTTT. Translating gives CAWSTGTSGGWDTQYF. V gene TRBV30 combines with J gene TRBJ2-3, with TRBD2 matching over 14 bases. J lost 6 bases, V lost 2 bases, and 7 bases had no gene match. Germline V gives CDR1 GTSNPN, CDR2 SVGIG (reference sequence). The CDR3 totals 16 residues.

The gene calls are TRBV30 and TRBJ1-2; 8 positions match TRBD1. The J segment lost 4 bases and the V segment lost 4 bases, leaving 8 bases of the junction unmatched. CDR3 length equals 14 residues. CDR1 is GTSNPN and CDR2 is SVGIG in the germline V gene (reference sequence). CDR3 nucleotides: TGTGCCTGGACTCCAGGACAGGGCCTCTATGGCTACACCTTC. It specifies CAWTPGQGLYGYTF.

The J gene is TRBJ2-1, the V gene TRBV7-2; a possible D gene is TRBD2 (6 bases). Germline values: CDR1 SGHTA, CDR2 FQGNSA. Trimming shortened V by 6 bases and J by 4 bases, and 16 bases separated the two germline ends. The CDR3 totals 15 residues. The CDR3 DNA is TGTGCCAGCAGATACCCGGGACTGGGGTACAATGAGCAGTTCTTC. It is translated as CASRYPGLGYNEQFF.

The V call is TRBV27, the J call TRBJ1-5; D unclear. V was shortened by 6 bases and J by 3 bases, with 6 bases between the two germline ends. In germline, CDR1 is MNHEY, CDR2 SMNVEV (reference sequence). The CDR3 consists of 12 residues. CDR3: CASRRNNQPQHF. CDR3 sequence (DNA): TGTGCCAGCAGGCGCAACAATCAGCCCCAGCATTTT.

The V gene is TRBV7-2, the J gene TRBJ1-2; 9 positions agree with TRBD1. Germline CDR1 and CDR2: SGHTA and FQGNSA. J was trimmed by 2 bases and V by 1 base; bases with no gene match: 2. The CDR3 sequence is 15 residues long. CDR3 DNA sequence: TGTGCCAGCAGCTTAGATGGGACAGGGAACTATGGCTACACCTTC. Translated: CASSLDGTGNYGYTF.

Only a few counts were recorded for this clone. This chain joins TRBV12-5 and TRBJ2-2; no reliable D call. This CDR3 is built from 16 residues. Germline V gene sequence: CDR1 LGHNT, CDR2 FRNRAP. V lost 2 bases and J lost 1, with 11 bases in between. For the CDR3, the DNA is TGTGCTAGTGGTTTGTATCGGGTTGTGAACACCGGGGAGCTGTTTTTT. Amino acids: CASGLYRVVNTGELFF.

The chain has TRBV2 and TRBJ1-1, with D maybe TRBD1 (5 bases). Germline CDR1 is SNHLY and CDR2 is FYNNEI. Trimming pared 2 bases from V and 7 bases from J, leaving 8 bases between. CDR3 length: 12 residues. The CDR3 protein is CASSEHGGEAFF. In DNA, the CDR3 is TGTGCCAGCAGTGAACACGGGGGTGAAGCTTTCTTT.